The rows below give T cell receptor beta chains drawn from one sample of a study of cytomegalovirus exposure and HLA in healthy donors. Repertoires were generated with immunoSEQ multiplex PCR, while TCRdb's copy carries only in-frame clones and drops some. The sample gives approximately 120,000 clones, over 90% of which show up once; approximately 1.2% is in the top ten. Sequencing was performed on PBMCs. Receptors originate from a woman under 30 in good health and CMV-seronegative. CDR3s include the opening cysteine and the closing phenylalanine or tryptophan. Fields, in order: D gene, clone size, V gene, J gene, CDR3 DNA, CDR3 protein. D genes are given only for firm matches. A clone size is listed for some rows: how often the clone was seen (once, few, many), or a class if it is expanded.

>TRBD1|-|TRBV18|TRBJ2-1
TGTGCCAGCTCACGACTAGACAGGGGGGGCGATGAGCAGTTCTTC
CASSRLDRGGDEQFF
>-|-|TRBV6-5|TRBJ1-3
TGTGCCAGCAGTTATGACAGAAACACCATATATTTT
CASSYDRNTIYF
>TRBD1|-|TRBV2|TRBJ2-5
TGTGCCAGCAGTGGAAACAGGGGGCACGAGACCCAGTACTTC
CASSGNRGHETQYF
>TRBD1|-|TRBV28|TRBJ2-1
TGTGCCAGCAGCTCCGGGACAGCAGTCGCCTTCTACAATGAGCAGTTCTTC
CASSSGTAVAFYNEQFF
>-|-|TRBV7-9|TRBJ2-4
TGTGCCAGCAGCTCAGCTGCGGCCAAAAACATTCAGTACTTC
CASSSAAAKNIQYF
>TRBD1|few|TRBV5-6|TRBJ1-4
TGTGCCAGCAGCTTTTATTGGGGACAGGGGCGTAATGAAAAACTGTTTTTT
CASSFYWGQGRNEKLFF
>-|once|TRBV5-6|TRBJ1-3
TGTGCCAGCAGCTCTGTAAACTCTGGAAACACCATATATTTT
CASSSVNSGNTIYF
>TRBD1|-|TRBV5-1|TRBJ2-7
TGCGCCAGCAGCTTGAGTCAGGGGGCCGAGCAGTACTTC
CASSLSQGAEQYF
>TRBD1|-|TRBV19|TRBJ1-5
TGTGCCAGTAGTTATACAGGGGACGGCAATCAGCCCCAGCATTTT
CASSYTGDGNQPQHF
>TRBD1|-|TRBV19|TRBJ2-7
TGTGCCAGTAGTATTCGGGGACAGGCTCATAGCGAGCAGTACTTC
CASSIRGQAHSEQYF
>-|-|TRBV9|TRBJ1-5
TGTGCCAGCAGCCAGGATCCCAATCAGCCCCAGCATTTT
CASSQDPNQPQHF
>-|-|TRBV7-9|TRBJ2-7
TGTGCCAGCAGCTCACCGCTGAAGACGGGTAATAGCTACGAGCAGTACTTC
CASSSPLKTGNSYEQYF
>-|-|TRBV5-6|TRBJ2-1
TGTGCCAGCAGCTTGAACAGGCGCTCCTACAATGAGCAGTTCTTC
CASSLNRRSYNEQFF
>-|few|TRBV5-6|TRBJ2-7
TGTGCCAGCAGCTTGGAGGGACTCACCTACGAGCAGTACTTC
CASSLEGLTYEQYF
>TRBD2|-|TRBV7-9|TRBJ2-5
TGTGCCAGCAGCCTTCCGGGACTAGCGCAAGAGACCCAGTACTTC
CASSLPGLAQETQYF
>-|-|TRBV7-9|TRBJ1-4
TGTGCCAGCAGCACGACCTCGGGGGAAAAACTGTTTTTT
CASSTTSGEKLFF
>-|-|TRBV28|TRBJ1-5
TGTGCCAGCAGTTCCCAGGGCACAGGCAATCAGCCCCAGCATTTT
CASSSQGTGNQPQHF
>-|-|TRBV5-5|TRBJ2-7
TGTGCCAGCAGCCTTGTCACCCTAGGCTCCTACGAGCAGTACTTC
CASSLVTLGSYEQYF
>TRBD2|once|TRBV7-6|TRBJ2-2
TGTGCCAGCAGCAGGGGGACTAGCGGGAGTAGCACCGGGGAGCTGTTTTTT
CASSRGTSGSSTGELFF
>-|once|TRBV7-3|TRBJ1-6
TGTGCCAGCAGCTTTCCAAATTCACCCCTCCACTTT
CASSFPNSPLHF
>-|-|TRBV4-2|TRBJ2-1
TGTGCCAGCAGCGCAGGCGGGTATGAGCAGTTCTTC
CASSAGGYEQFF
>TRBD1|-|TRBV2|TRBJ1-5
TGTGCCAGCGCCTGGGACAGGGGGGACAATCAGCCCCAGCATTTT
CASAWDRGDNQPQHF
>TRBD1|-|TRBV5-1|TRBJ2-1
TGCGCCAGCAGCCCCCAGGGGGTGAATGAGCAGTTCTTC
CASSPQGVNEQFF
>TRBD1|-|TRBV7-9|TRBJ2-3
TGTGCCAGCAGCATACTAAGGGACAGGGGAAGCACAGATACGCAGTATTTT
CASSILRDRGSTDTQYF
>-|-|TRBV10-3|TRBJ2-7
TGTGCCATCAGTGAGGCTAGCGCCTCCTACGAGCAGTACTTC
CAISEASASYEQYF
>TRBD1|-|TRBV19|TRBJ1-2
TGTGCCAGTAGTAGGGACAGGGGCGGCTACACCTTC
CASSRDRGGYTF
>-|-|TRBV28|TRBJ2-7
TGTGCCAGCAGTTTCGGCGGGTTCATGAGGTCTGAGCAGTACTTC
CASSFGGFMRSEQYF
>-|-|TRBV13|TRBJ1-1
TGTGCCAGCAGCTTAGGACGAACCCCGGCGGTCACTGAAGCTTTCTTT
CASSLGRTPAVTEAFF
>TRBD2|-|TRBV5-1|TRBJ2-7
TGCGCCAGCAGCCTATGGACTAGCGCAGACGAGCAGTACTTC
CASSLWTSADEQYF
>-|-|TRBV30|TRBJ2-7
TGTGCCTGGGGCTACCTAGCGACGTACCACGAGCAGTACTTC
CAWGYLATYHEQYF
>-|-|TRBV19|TRBJ2-7
TGTGCCAGTAGTGTAAGCACGGGGTTCCGGGGCGAGCAGTACTTC
CASSVSTGFRGEQYF
>-|-|TRBV7-9|TRBJ2-3
TGTGCCAGCAGCTTAGCTTGGGCAGATCCTTTCCTTAGCACAGATACGCAGTATTTT
CASSLAWADPFLSTDTQYF
>TRBD1|once|TRBV2|TRBJ2-7
TGTGCCAGCAAAGGACAGGGGGCGCTGTACGAGCAGTACTTC
CASKGQGALYEQYF
>TRBD1|-|TRBV6-6|TRBJ1-2
TGTGCCAGCAGCCCCGGGACAGCCAACTATGGCTACACCTTC
CASSPGTANYGYTF
>TRBD2|-|TRBV28|TRBJ2-7
TGTGCCAGCAGTATCGGGGGGGCCTACGAGCAGTACTTC
CASSIGGAYEQYF
>-|-|TRBV30|TRBJ1-3
TGTGCCTGGGGGATCGGGGGGCCTTCTGGAAACACCATATATTTT
CAWGIGGPSGNTIYF
>TRBD1|-|TRBV9|TRBJ2-7
TGTGCCAGCAGCGTAGATACAGGGGACGAGCAGTACTTC
CASSVDTGDEQYF
>-|-|TRBV28|TRBJ1-1
TGTGCCAGCCTTGACAGTTACACTGAAGCTTTCTTT
CASLDSYTEAFF
>-|-|TRBV30|TRBJ1-1
TGTGCCTGGAGGGATCCATGGGGACATAACACTGAAGCTTTCTTT
CAWRDPWGHNTEAFF
>TRBD1|-|TRBV5-4|TRBJ1-2
TGTGCCAGCAGCTCCGGACAGGGACTTTATGGCTACACCTTC
CASSSGQGLYGYTF
>-|-|TRBV28|TRBJ1-1
TGTGCCAGCAGTCCCCCCGGGTTTAACACTGAAGCTTTCTTT
CASSPPGFNTEAFF
>TRBD1|-|TRBV5-5|TRBJ2-7
TGTGCCAGCAGCTTGGTGGGGCGACAGGGGGGCTACGAGCAGTACTTC
CASSLVGRQGGYEQYF
>TRBD1|-|TRBV28|TRBJ1-5
TGTGCCAGCAGTCCCAGTGAGGGACAGAAGAATCAGCCCCAGCATTTT
CASSPSEGQKNQPQHF
>TRBD2|-|TRBV7-9|TRBJ2-1
TGTGCCAGCAGCCAAGGACTAGCGGGAGTGGAAGAGCAGTTCTTC
CASSQGLAGVEEQFF
>-|-|TRBV21-1|TRBJ2-5
TGTGCCAGCAGCCTTAGAATCGGGAAAGAGACCCAGTACTTC
CASSLRIGKETQYF
>-|-|TRBV6-5|TRBJ1-5
TGTGCCAGCAGTTACAGCGGGGGTAGCAATCAGCCCCAGCATTTT
CASSYSGGSNQPQHF
>TRBD2|few|TRBV6-4|TRBJ2-3
TGTGCCAGCAGTGCTAGCGGGAGCACAGATACGCAGTATTTT
CASSASGSTDTQYF
>-|-|TRBV9|TRBJ2-3
TGTGCCAGCAGCGAGAGACTAGTCTCAGATACGCAGTATTTT
CASSERLVSDTQYF
>TRBD2|once|TRBV2|TRBJ2-5
TGTGCCAGCAGGTCTAGCGGGGGGCAAGAGACCCAGTACTTC
CASRSSGGQETQYF
>-|-|TRBV18|TRBJ1-4
TGTGCCAGCTCACCGGGGGCTCATAATGAAAAACTGTTTTTT
CASSPGAHNEKLFF
>TRBD1|few|TRBV7-6|TRBJ2-1
TGTGCCAGCAGCTTCAGGGGGCGCGATGAGCAGTTCTTC
CASSFRGRDEQFF
>TRBD2|-|TRBV6-6|TRBJ2-1
TGTGCCAGCAGTTACTCCCTAGCGGGGGGGTTCAATGAGCAGTTCTTC
CASSYSLAGGFNEQFF
>-|-|TRBV5-1|TRBJ2-1
TGCGCCAGCAGCTTTTCTTGGGAGTACAATGAGCAGTTCTTC
CASSFSWEYNEQFF
>TRBD1|-|TRBV6-5|TRBJ2-2
TGTGCCAGCAGTCTCGGACAGGGGGGGGGCGGGGAGCTGTTTTTT
CASSLGQGGGGELFF
>-|-|TRBV10-1|TRBJ2-4
TGCGCCAGCAGTGAGTCGGTGGGGGCCGGGACCAAAAACATTCAGTACTTC
CASSESVGAGTKNIQYF